These 28 T cell receptor beta chains originate from one sample sequenced in a study of patients and donors after allogeneic stem cell transplantation. TCRdb reprocessed the RT-PCR reads via MiXCR and lists one record per CDR3 protein. The data show around 70,000 distinct CDR3 sequences, more than 25% seen once. Sequences were obtained from blood, either unsorted or a sorted T cell fraction (not recorded which). The source of these receptors is a human donor who was either an allogeneic HSCT recipient or a stem cell or donor lymphocyte infusion donor (not recorded which). It is not recorded whose cells these are; they may come from a transplant donor.

This clonotype was seen a handful of times. The chain is built from TRBV6-1 and TRBJ1-2; D gene ambiguous. V lost 8 bases and J lost 8, with 3 bases in between. Germline CDR1 MNHNS, CDR2 SASEGT. The length of the CDR3 is 8 residues. This chain's CDR3 is CASGGYTF. CDR3 in DNA: TGTGCCAGCGGCGGCTACACCTTC.

The sample holds a few counts of this clonotype. V is TRBV6-6 and J is TRBJ2-1; D gene unclear. Trimming removed 4 bases from V and 4 bases from J, with 17 bases in between. This CDR3 spans 16 amino acids. CDR1 is MNHNY, CDR2 SVGAGI, per germline (reference sequence). CDR3 loop: CASSLYGPSAYNEQFF. The CDR3 DNA sequence: TGTGCCAGCAGTTTGTACGGGCCTTCTGCTTACAATGAGCAGTTCTTC.

The chain carries TRBV4-3 and TRBJ1-2, with a weak D call TRBD1 (5 bases). The CDR3 covers 16 residues. V was pared by 0 bases and J by 4 bases, with 15 bases between. CDR1 and CDR2 from the germline V gene are LGHNA and YSLEER. CDR3 coding DNA: TGCGCCAGCAGCCAAGAGAGGTGGGGGGAGGCCTATGGCTACACCTTC. Its protein product is CASSQERWGEAYGYTF.

The chain carries TRBV7-2 and TRBJ1-1; D call uncertain. Germline CDR1 and CDR2: SGHTA and FQGNSA. Deletions cut 0 bases from V and 4 bases from J, with 6 bases between. The CDR3 covers 13 residues. The CDR3 loop reads CASSLAYGTEAFF. CDR3 bases: TGTGCCAGCAGCTTAGCCTATGGCACTGAAGCTTTCTTT.

V is TRBV12-3 or TRBV12-4 and J is TRBJ2-3; possible D gene TRBD1, 5 bases. The CDR3 extends over 15 amino acids. The V end lost 6 bases, the J end lost 4 bases, and 17 bases lay between the germline ends. This CDR3 reads CASSHGAGGADTQYF. The CDR3 bases are TGTGCCAGCAGCCATGGGGCAGGTGGGGCAGATACGCAGTATTTT.

This clonotype was counted only a few times. The chain carries TRBV12-3 or TRBV12-4 and TRBJ1-5; 8 nucleotides match TRBD1. The CDR3 covers 14 residues. V lost 6 bases, J lost 1 base, and 2 bases stayed unmatched. The CDR3: CASSRGLSNQPQHF. As DNA, the CDR3 is TGTGCCAGCAGCAGGGGGCTAAGCAATCAGCCCCAGCATTTT.

V is TRBV6-2 or TRBV6-3 and J is TRBJ2-5, with a tentative D call TRBD1 (6 bases). This CDR3 comprises 14 residues. Trimming shortened V by 0 bases and J by 3 bases, and 8 bases separated the two germline ends. Germline V gene sequence: CDR1 MNHEY, CDR2 SVGEGT. CDR3 bases: TGTGCCAGCAGTTACTCAGGGGGAGAAGAGACCCAGTACTTC. Its protein product is CASSYSGGEETQYF.

V usage is TRBV12-3 or TRBV12-4 and J usage is TRBJ2-7; 9 bases are a match to TRBD1. CDR3 length: 14 residues. Losses at the gene ends were 6 bases for V and 3 bases for J; bases not matched to a gene: 6. The CDR3 nucleotides read TGTGCCAGCAGCCTCGACAGGGGGAACTACGAGCAGTACTTC. Translated, it gives CASSLDRGNYEQYF.

The chain has TRBV6-5 and TRBJ2-5, with D perhaps matching TRBD1 (6 bases). The ends were cut back, 8 bases at V and 4 bases at J, with 11 bases in the middle. This CDR3 spans 12 amino acids. Germline V CDR1 and CDR2: MNHEY, SVGAGI. The CDR3 nucleotides read TGTGCCAGCCAGGGGTTTCCAGAGACCCAGTACTTC. This codes for CASQGFPETQYF.

This chain connects TRBV6-2 or TRBV6-3 to TRBJ1-2; D not resolved. Germline V lookup: CDR1 MNHEY, CDR2 SVGEGT. V was shortened by 5 bases and J by 4 bases, with 11 bases between the two germline ends. This CDR3 spans 13 amino acids. CDR3 nucleotide sequence: TGTGCCAGCAGTCTCCGGGTCACCTATGGCTACACCTTC. Its protein product is CASSLRVTYGYTF.

V usage is TRBV29-1 and J usage is TRBJ1-1; D is possibly TRBD1 (5 bases). This CDR3 region has 14 residues. Trimming shortened V by 5 bases and J by 1 base, and 14 bases separated the two germline ends. Germline V CDR1 and CDR2: SQVTM, ANQGSEA. Here the CDR3 reads CSVPRDGSNTEAFF. DNA for the CDR3: TGCAGCGTTCCCCGGGACGGGTCGAACACTGAAGCTTTCTTT.

In its sample, this clonotype was seen many times. The chain joins TRBV14 to TRBJ1-1; no firm D call. This CDR3 has 16 amino acids. From germline, CDR1 is SGHDN and CDR2 FVKESK. V lost 1 base and J lost 1, with 13 bases in between. The CDR3 is CASSQGSWSSNTEAFF. CDR3 nucleotides: TGTGCCAGCAGCCAAGGAAGTTGGAGCTCGAACACTGAAGCTTTCTTT.

A few counts support this clonotype. This chain links TRBV3-1 with TRBJ1-1; TRBD1 matches 7 bases. The V and J ends lost 4 bases and 4 bases, in that order; junction bases with no gene match: 6. Germline V gene sequence: CDR1 LGHDT, CDR2 YNNKEL (reference sequence). The CDR3 contains 14 residues. Here the CDR3 reads CASSRRGAATEAFF. The DNA of the CDR3 is TGTGCCAGCAGCCGCAGGGGGGCAGCCACTGAAGCTTTCTTT.

This clonotype occurred many times. The V call is TRBV20-1, the J call TRBJ2-7, with 7 bases aligning to TRBD1. The germline V gene encodes CDR1 DFQATT and CDR2 SNEGSKA (reference sequence). The CDR3 totals 13 residues. V lost 3 bases and J lost 2; bases outside the gene matches: 4. The CDR3, as DNA: TGCAGTGCTAGCGGGGACAGAACCTACGAGCAGTACTTC. The encoded protein is CSASGDRTYEQYF.

The chain carries TRBV27 and TRBJ2-5; D not resolved. Looked up from germline, CDR1 is MNHEY and CDR2 is SMNVEV (reference sequence). Trimming pared 1 base from V and 0 bases from J, leaving 3 bases between. The CDR3 is 13 amino acids. In DNA, the CDR3 is TGTGCCAGCAGTTTATTCTACCAAGAGACCCAGTACTTC. This sequence encodes CASSLFYQETQYF.

The V call is TRBV9, the J call TRBJ1-1; no clear D. The germline V gene encodes CDR1 SGDLS and CDR2 YYNGEE. CDR3 length: 13 residues. V lost 0 bases to trimming and J lost 4 bases, with 7 bases between them. In DNA form, the CDR3 reads TGTGCCAGCAGCGTAGCGGCCAGCACTGAAGCTTTCTTT. This codes for CASSVAASTEAFF.

There are a few counts of this clonotype. V is TRBV7-9 and J is TRBJ2-2; D might be TRBD2 (6 bases). V lost 6 bases to trimming and J lost 1 base, with 9 bases between them. The CDR3 sequence is 14 residues long. Per the germline V gene, CDR1 is SEHNR and CDR2 is FQNEAQ (reference sequence). CDR3 nucleotides: TGTGCCAGCAGTTTGCGGGGGAACACCGGGGAGCTGTTTTTT. Protein product: CASSLRGNTGELFF.

DNA for the CDR3: TGTGCCATCGGCCAGGGGATCTCCTACGAGCAGTACTTC. Encoded protein: CAIGQGISYEQYF. The chain carries TRBV10-3 and TRBJ2-7; a weak D match, TRBD1 (6 bases). The CDR3 is made up of 13 amino acids. Per the germline V gene, CDR1 is ENHRY and CDR2 is SYGVKD. V lost 8 bases and J 0 bases, leaving 11 bases between the germline ends.

J is TRBJ2-1 and V is TRBV20-1, with TRBD2 identical over 14 bases. The junction had 12 bases not matched to a gene; V was cut back by 4 bases and J by 4 bases. Germline lookup yields CDR1 DFQATT and CDR2 SNEGSKA (reference sequence). CDR3 length: 18 residues. The CDR3 sequence is CSATRRLAGGPWYNEQFF. Written as DNA, the CDR3 is TGCAGTGCTACAAGAAGACTAGCGGGAGGGCCCTGGTACAATGAGCAGTTCTTC.

The genes are TRBV24-1 and TRBJ2-5; D unresolved. Trimming took off 3 bases at V and 4 bases at J, with 8 bases between the two ends. Looked up from germline, CDR1 is KGHDR and CDR2 is SFDVKD. The CDR3 contains 13 residues. The chain's CDR3 is CATSDRRAETQYF. The CDR3 DNA sequence: TGTGCCACCAGTGATCGGAGAGCAGAGACCCAGTACTTC.

The table lists this clonotype with a few counts. The chain is built from TRBV20-1 and TRBJ1-2; 7 bases agree with TRBD1. Germline CDR1 is DFQATT and CDR2 is SNEGSKA (reference sequence). J lost 5 bases, V lost 1 base, and 13 bases had no gene match. There are 16 residues in the CDR3. CDR3 sequence (DNA): TGCAGTGCTAGAGCCCCCCTGAGGGGGCAATGGTATGGCTACACCTTC. Its protein is CSARAPLRGQWYGYTF.

This clonotype has just a few counts. The chain links TRBV6-5 to TRBJ2-7, with a tentative D call TRBD2 (6 bases). V dropped 2 bases and J dropped 0 bases, with 14 bases sitting between them. Per the germline V gene, CDR1 is MNHEY and CDR2 is SVGAGI. The CDR3 has 16 amino acids. CDR3 sequence: CASSYGDSLSSYEQYF. For the CDR3, the DNA is TGTGCCAGCAGTTACGGGGACTCCCTCTCCTCCTACGAGCAGTACTTC.

V and J are TRBV12-3 or TRBV12-4 and TRBJ2-3; TRBD2 agrees at 9 bases. The CDR3 length is 18 residues. Trimming took 1 base from V and 2 from J; bases not matched to a gene: 10. CDR3 DNA sequence: TGTGCCAGCAGTTTAGGGGCCGAGGTAGCGGGGGTCACAGATACGCAGTATTTT. Protein sequence: CASSLGAEVAGVTDTQYF.

V and J are TRBV12-3 or TRBV12-4 and TRBJ1-1, with D possibly TRBD1 on 6 matching bases. This CDR3 is 14 amino acids long. V was clipped by 4 bases and J by 0 bases, with 9 bases between them. For the CDR3, the DNA is TGTGCCAGCAGTTGGGACATCATGAACACTGAAGCTTTCTTT. This translates into CASSWDIMNTEAFF.

About this clonotype itself: At one end, the junction sequence differs from germline, possibly due to a read error. The chain recombines TRBV29-1 with TRBJ2-1, with no clear D. The CDR3 is made up of 13 amino acids. CDR1 is SQVTM and CDR2 is ANQGSEA in the germline V gene. The CDR3 sequence is CSVVPENYYEQFF. In DNA form, the CDR3 reads TGCAGCGTTGTTCCGGAGAACTACTATGAGCAGTTCTTC.

The chain employs TRBV12-5 and TRBJ1-2; tentatively, D is TRBD1 (6 bases). V was shortened by 2 bases and J by 5 bases, with 15 bases between the two germline ends. CDR1 and CDR2 from the germline V gene are LGHNT and FRNRAP. This CDR3 comprises 15 residues. The CDR3 reads CASGLIAGGTYGYTF. In DNA form, the CDR3 reads TGTGCTAGTGGTTTGATAGCCGGGGGGACATATGGCTACACCTTC. The full variable domain, its missing parts supplied by reference TRBV12-5 and TRBJ1-2, is DARVTQTPRHKVTEMGQEVTMRCQPILGHNTVFWYRQTMMQGLELLAYFRNRAPLDDSGMPKDRFSAEMPDATLATLKIQPSEPRDSAVYFCASGLIAGGTYGYTFGSGTRLTVV.

The chain is built from TRBV5-1 and TRBJ2-5; no firm D call. Germline V gene sequence: CDR1 SGHRS, CDR2 YFSETQ. The CDR3 contains 16 residues. V lost 1 base and J lost 1, with 14 bases in between. In DNA, the CDR3 is TGCGCCAGCAGCTTGCAAGGCACACGGGTCCAAGAGACCCAGTACTTC. This translates into CASSLQGTRVQETQYF.

The genes are TRBV9 and TRBJ2-2; 10 bases fit TRBD2. CDR1 is SGDLS and CDR2 is YYNGEE in the germline V gene. CDR3 length equals 15 residues. J lost 7 bases, V lost 5 bases, and 8 bases had no gene match. For the CDR3, the DNA is TGTGCCAGCAGGAGGGGGACTAGCGATGTCGGGGAGCTGTTTTTT. Amino acid sequence: CASRRGTSDVGELFF. The full variable domain, in which reference TRBV9 and TRBJ2-2 provide the parts outside the CDR3, is DSGVTQTPKHLITATGQRVTLRCSPRSGDLSVYWYQQSLDQGLQFLIQYYNGEERAKGNILERFSAQQFPDLHSELNLSSLELGDSALYFCASRRGTSDVGELFFGEGSRLTVL.